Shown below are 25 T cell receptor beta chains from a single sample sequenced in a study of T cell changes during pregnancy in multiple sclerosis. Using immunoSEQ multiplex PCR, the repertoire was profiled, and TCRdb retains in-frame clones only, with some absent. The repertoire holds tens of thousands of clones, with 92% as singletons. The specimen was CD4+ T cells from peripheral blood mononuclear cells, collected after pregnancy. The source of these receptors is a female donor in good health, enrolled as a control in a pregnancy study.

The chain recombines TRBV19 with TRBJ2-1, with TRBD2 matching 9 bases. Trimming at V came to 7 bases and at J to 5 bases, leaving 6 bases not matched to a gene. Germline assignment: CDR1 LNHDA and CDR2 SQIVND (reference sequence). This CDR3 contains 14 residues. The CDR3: CASTASGVNNEQFF. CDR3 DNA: TGTGCCAGTACTGCTAGCGGGGTGAACAATGAGCAGTTCTTC.

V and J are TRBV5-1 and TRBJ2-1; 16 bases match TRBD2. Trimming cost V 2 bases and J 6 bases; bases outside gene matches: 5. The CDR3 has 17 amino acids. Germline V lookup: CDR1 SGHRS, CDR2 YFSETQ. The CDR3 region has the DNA TGCGCCAGCAGCTTCGGGACTAGCGGGGGGGCCTCCAATGAGCAGTTCTTC. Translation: CASSFGTSGGASNEQFF.

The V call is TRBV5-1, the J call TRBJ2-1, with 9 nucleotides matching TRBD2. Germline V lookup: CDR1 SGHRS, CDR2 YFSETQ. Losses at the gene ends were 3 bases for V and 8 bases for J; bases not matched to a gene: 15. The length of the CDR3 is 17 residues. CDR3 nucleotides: TGCGCCAGCAGCTGGGGGGCCGGCGCTAGCGGGGAGCATGAGCAGTTCTTC. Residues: CASSWGAGASGEHEQFF.

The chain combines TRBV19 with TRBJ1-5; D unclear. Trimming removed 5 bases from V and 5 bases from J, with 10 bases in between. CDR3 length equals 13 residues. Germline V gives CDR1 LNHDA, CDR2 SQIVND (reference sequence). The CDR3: CASSPVVDQPQHF. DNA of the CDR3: TGTGCCAGTAGTCCTGTCGTAGATCAGCCCCAGCATTTT.

CDR3 coding DNA: TGTGCCAGCACGACACCAACCGGGACAGGGATCGAGACCCAGTACTTC. This codes for CASTTPTGTGIETQYF. The rearrangement uses TRBV6-6 and TRBJ2-5, with TRBD1 matching over 9 bases. CDR1 and CDR2 from the germline V gene are MNHNY and SVGAGI (reference sequence). Trimming took 7 bases from V and 5 from J; bases not matched to a gene: 14. CDR3 length: 16 residues.

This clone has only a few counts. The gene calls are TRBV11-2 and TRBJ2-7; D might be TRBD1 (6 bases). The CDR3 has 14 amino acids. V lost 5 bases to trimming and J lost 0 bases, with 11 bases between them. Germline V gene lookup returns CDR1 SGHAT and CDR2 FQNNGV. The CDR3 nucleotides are TGTGCCAGCAGCAGGGGGATCACCTCCTACGAGCAGTACTTC. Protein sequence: CASSRGITSYEQYF.

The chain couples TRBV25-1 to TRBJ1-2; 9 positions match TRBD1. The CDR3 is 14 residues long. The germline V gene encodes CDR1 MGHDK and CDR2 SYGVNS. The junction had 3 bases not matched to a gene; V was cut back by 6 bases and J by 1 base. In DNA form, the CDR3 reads TGTGCCAGCAGCCGACAGGGGGGTAACTATGGCTACACCTTC. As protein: CASSRQGGNYGYTF.

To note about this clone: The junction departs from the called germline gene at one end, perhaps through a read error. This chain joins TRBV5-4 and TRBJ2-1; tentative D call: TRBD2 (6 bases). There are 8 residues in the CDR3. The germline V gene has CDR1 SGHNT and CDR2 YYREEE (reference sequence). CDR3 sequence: CASSRRVF. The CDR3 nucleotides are TGTGCCAGCAGCCGGAGGGTCTTC.

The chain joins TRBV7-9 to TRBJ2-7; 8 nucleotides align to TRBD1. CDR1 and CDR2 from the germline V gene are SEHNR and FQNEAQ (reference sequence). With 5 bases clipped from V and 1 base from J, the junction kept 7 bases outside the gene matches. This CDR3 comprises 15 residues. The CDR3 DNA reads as TGTGCCAGCAGCCTATCCAGACAGGGGTCCTACGAGCAGTACTTC. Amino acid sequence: CASSLSRQGSYEQYF.

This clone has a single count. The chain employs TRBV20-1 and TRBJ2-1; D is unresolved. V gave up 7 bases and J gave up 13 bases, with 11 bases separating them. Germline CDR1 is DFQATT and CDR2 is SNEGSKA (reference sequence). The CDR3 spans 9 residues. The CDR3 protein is CSVHSNQFF. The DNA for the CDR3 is TGCAGTGTTCACAGTAATCAGTTCTTC.

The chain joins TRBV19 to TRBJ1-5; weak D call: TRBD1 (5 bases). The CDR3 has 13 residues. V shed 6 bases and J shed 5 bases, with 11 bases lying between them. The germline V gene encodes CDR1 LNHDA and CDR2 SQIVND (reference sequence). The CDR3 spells CASRLQGDQPQHF. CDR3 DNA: TGTGCCAGTAGGCTCCAGGGCGATCAGCCCCAGCATTTT.

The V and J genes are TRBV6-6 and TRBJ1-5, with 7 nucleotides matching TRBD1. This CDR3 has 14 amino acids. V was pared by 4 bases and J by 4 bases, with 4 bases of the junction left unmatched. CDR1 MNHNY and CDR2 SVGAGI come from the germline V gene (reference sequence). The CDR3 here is CASSSSGGNQPQHF. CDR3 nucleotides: TGTGCCAGCAGTTCGTCAGGGGGGAATCAGCCCCAGCATTTT.

CDR3 nucleotide sequence: TGTGCCAGTAGTTACACCCTCAGGATCCCCGAGCAGTACTTC. Residues: CASSYTLRIPEQYF. This chain uses TRBV19 with TRBJ2-7, with D unresolved. The V and J ends lost 5 bases and 6 bases respectively, with 17 bases between them. The CDR3 loop spans 14 amino acids. Germline lookup yields CDR1 LNHDA and CDR2 SQIVND (reference sequence).

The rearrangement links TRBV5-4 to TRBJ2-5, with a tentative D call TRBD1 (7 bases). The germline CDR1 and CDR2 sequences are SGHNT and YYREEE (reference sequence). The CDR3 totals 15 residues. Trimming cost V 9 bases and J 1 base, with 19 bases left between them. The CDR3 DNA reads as TGTGCCACCCATCGAGGAGGGGGCGTCCAAGAGACCCAGTACTTC. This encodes CATHRGGGVQETQYF.

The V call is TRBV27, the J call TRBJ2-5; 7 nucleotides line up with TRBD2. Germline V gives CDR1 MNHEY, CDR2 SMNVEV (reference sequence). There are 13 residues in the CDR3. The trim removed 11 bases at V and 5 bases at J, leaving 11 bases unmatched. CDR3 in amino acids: CASGRVVGETQYF. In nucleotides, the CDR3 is TGTGCCTCGGGGAGGGTAGTGGGGGAGACCCAGTACTTC.

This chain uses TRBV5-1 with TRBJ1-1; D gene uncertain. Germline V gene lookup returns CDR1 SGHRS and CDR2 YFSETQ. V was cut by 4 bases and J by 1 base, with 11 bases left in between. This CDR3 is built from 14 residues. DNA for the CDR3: TGCGCCAGCAGCCCTGACACCGCGAACACTGAAGCTTTCTTT. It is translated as CASSPDTANTEAFF.

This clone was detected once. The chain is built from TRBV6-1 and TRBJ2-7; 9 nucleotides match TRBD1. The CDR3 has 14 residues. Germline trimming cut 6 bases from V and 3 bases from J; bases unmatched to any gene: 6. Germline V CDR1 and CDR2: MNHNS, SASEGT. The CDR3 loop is CASSQLTGGYEQYF. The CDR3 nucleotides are TGTGCCAGCAGCCAATTGACAGGGGGCTACGAGCAGTACTTC.

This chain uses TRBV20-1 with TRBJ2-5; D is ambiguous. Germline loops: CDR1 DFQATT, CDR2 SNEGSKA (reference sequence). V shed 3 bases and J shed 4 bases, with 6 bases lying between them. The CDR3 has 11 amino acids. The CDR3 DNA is TGCAGTGCTAGCGTCGGAGAGACCCAGTACTTC. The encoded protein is CSASVGETQYF.

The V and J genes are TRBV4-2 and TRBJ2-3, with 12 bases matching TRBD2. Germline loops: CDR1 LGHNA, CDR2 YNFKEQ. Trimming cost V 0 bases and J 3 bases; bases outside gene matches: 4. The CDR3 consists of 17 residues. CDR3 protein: CASSQDPGLAGTDTQYF. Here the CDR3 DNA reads TGTGCCAGCAGCCAAGACCCCGGACTAGCGGGAACAGATACGCAGTATTTT.

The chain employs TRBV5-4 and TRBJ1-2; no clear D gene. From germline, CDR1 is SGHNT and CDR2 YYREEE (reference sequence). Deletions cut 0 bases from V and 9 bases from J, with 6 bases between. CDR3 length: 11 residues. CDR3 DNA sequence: TGTGCCAGCAGCTTGGAGCGACGCTACACCTTC. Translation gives CASSLERRYTF.

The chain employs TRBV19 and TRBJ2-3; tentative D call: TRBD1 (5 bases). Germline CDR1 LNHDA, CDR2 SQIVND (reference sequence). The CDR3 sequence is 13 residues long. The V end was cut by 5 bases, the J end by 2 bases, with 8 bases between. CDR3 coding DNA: TGTGCCAGTAGTTTCGGACACACAGATACGCAGTATTTT. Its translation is CASSFGHTDTQYF.

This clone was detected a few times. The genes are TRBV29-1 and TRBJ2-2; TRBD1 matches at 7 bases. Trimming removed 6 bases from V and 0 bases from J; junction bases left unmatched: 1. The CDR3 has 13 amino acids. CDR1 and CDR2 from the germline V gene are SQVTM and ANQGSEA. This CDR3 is CSVDRANTGELFF. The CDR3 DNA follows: TGCAGCGTCGACAGGGCGAACACCGGGGAGCTGTTTTTT.

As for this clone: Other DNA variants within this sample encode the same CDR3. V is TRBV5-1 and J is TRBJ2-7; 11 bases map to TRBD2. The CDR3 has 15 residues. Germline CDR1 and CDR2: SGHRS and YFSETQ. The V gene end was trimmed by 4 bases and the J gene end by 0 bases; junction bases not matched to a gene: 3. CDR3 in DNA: TGCGCCAGCAGCCCGGGACTAGCGGACTCCTACGAGCAGTACTTC. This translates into CASSPGLADSYEQYF.

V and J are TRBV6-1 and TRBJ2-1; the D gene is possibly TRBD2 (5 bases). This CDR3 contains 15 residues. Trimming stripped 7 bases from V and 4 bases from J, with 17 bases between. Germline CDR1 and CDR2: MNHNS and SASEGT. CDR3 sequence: CASIQQPGWYNEQFF. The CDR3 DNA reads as TGTGCCAGCATTCAGCAACCGGGATGGTACAATGAGCAGTTCTTC.

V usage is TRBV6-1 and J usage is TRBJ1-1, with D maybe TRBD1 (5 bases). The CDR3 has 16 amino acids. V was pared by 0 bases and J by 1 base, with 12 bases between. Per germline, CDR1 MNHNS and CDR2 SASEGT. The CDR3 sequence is CASSEALRQTNTEAFF. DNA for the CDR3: TGTGCCAGCAGTGAAGCGTTGCGACAGACGAACACTGAAGCTTTCTTT.